The 22 T cell receptor beta chains below were found in one sample sequenced in a study of CD8 T cells in ankylosing spondylitis. TCRdb reprocessed the 5' RACE reads via MiXCR and lists one record per CDR3 protein. Altogether some 290,000 distinct CDR3 sequences are present, 20% being singletons, with the ten largest covering 7.8%. Sequencing input: blood, either unsorted or a sorted T cell fraction (not recorded which). These receptors were obtained from a male donor with ankylosing spondylitis or in good health (not recorded which).

V usage is TRBV12-3 or TRBV12-4 and J usage is TRBJ2-5; a weak D match, TRBD2 (7 bases). V lost 5 bases and J lost 5, with 15 bases in between. The CDR3 runs to 14 residues. This chain's CDR3 is CASSHGGGRETQYF. The CDR3 nucleotides read TGTGCCAGCAGTCATGGGGGGGGCAGGGAGACCCAGTACTTC.

CDR3 bases: TGTGCCAGCAGCCAAACCAGCGGGGAGACCCAGTACTTC. As protein: CASSQTSGETQYF. The chain is built from TRBV3-1 and TRBJ2-5, with D possibly being TRBD2 (6 bases). V lost 2 bases to trimming and J lost 5 bases, with 9 bases between them. The length of the CDR3 is 13 residues. Germline-derived CDR1 and CDR2 are LGHDT and YNNKEL (reference sequence).

The chain recombines TRBV6-1 with TRBJ2-1; TRBD1 matches at 9 bases. This CDR3 is built from 16 residues. J was trimmed by 0 bases and V by 4 bases; bases with no gene match: 4. The V gene's germline CDR1 is MNHNS and CDR2 SASEGT. The CDR3: CASSVRQGGSYNEQFF. CDR3 bases: TGTGCCAGCAGTGTACGACAGGGGGGCTCCTACAATGAGCAGTTCTTC.

This clonotype was detected only a few times. The V gene is TRBV6-4, the J gene TRBJ2-3, with D possibly TRBD2 on 5 matching bases. Trimming cost V 3 bases and J 2 bases, with 12 bases left between them. The CDR3 sequence is 15 residues long. Looked up from germline, CDR1 is MRHNA and CDR2 is SNTAGT. The CDR3 DNA sequence: TGTGCCAGCAGTGAGGGAGCTCGTATCACAGATACGCAGTATTTT. Protein: CASSEGARITDTQYF.

There are a few counts of this clonotype. The V call is TRBV27, the J call TRBJ2-2, with TRBD2 as a possible D gene (6 bases). Germline V gives CDR1 MNHEY, CDR2 SMNVEV (reference sequence). This CDR3 has 14 amino acids. Between the trimmed V and J ends, which lost 2 bases and 5 bases, there was a span of 9 bases. The CDR3 DNA sequence: TGTGCCAGCAGTTTAAGGAGGGAAACCGGGGAGCTGTTTTTT. It codes for CASSLRRETGELFF.

This clonotype has only a few counts. The V call is TRBV20-1, the J call TRBJ2-2; TRBD2 matches at 7 bases. The V gene end was trimmed by 1 base and the J gene end by 4 bases; junction bases not matched to a gene: 6. The CDR3 contains 15 residues. The germline V gene encodes CDR1 DFQATT and CDR2 SNEGSKA (reference sequence). The CDR3 protein is CSARGASGFTGELFF. In DNA form, the CDR3 reads TGCAGTGCTAGAGGCGCTAGCGGTTTCACCGGGGAGCTGTTTTTT.

This clonotype was found many times. The V call is TRBV20-1, the J call TRBJ2-7; D gene uncertain. The CDR3 covers 13 residues. Germline values: CDR1 DFQATT, CDR2 SNEGSKA (reference sequence). The V end was cut by 1 base, the J end by 6 bases, with 13 bases between. In DNA, the CDR3 is TGCAGTGCTAGAGCCCCCCCGGAGAGCGAGCAGTACGTC. Translated, it gives CSARAPPESEQYV.

This clonotype was counted ten times or more. V and J are TRBV6-5 and TRBJ2-4, with no clear D. Trimming left V 0 bases short and J 6 bases short, with 9 bases between. This CDR3 spans 14 amino acids. Germline-derived CDR1 and CDR2 are MNHEY and SVGAGI. CDR3 sequence (DNA): TGTGCCAGCAGTTACTCACGTTCCGTAAACATTCAGTACTTC. It translates to CASSYSRSVNIQYF.

This clonotype has just a few counts. This chain connects TRBV15 to TRBJ1-2; no clear D. The CDR3 is made up of 17 amino acids. Germline CDR1 LNHNV, CDR2 YYDKDF (reference sequence). With 4 bases removed from V and 4 bases from J, the gap between germline ends came to 22 bases. Written as DNA, the CDR3 is TGTGCCACCAGCACATCAATAGATCCGACTACCGGCTATGGCTACACCTTC. It yields the protein CATSTSIDPTTGYGYTF.

The chain has TRBV6-2 or TRBV6-3 and TRBJ1-5; 9 nucleotides agree with TRBD1. The germline CDR1 and CDR2 sequences are MNHEY and SVGEGT. The CDR3 runs 15 residues. V shed 3 bases, J shed 2 bases, and the junction held 2 bases outside the gene matches. The CDR3 nucleotides are TGTGCCAGCAGTTATAGGACAGGGGGCAATCAGCCCCAGCATTTT. Its translation: CASSYRTGGNQPQHF.

In its sample, this clonotype was seen a few times. The chain links TRBV10-3 to TRBJ2-2; a possible D gene is TRBD1 (5 bases). Germline V lookup: CDR1 ENHRY, CDR2 SYGVKD. Trimming took off 4 bases at V and 0 bases at J, with 12 bases between the two ends. The CDR3 sequence is 16 residues long. The DNA for the CDR3 is TGTGCCATCAGTGTTGGAACAGGAGCGAACACCGGGGAGCTGTTTTTT. It encodes CAISVGTGANTGELFF.

This clonotype was seen only a few times. The V call is TRBV7-2, the J call TRBJ2-3; 9 bases align to TRBD2. This CDR3 is built from 16 residues. The junction had 6 bases not matched to a gene; V was cut back by 2 bases and J by 3 bases. The germline V gene encodes CDR1 SGHTA and CDR2 FQGNSA. The CDR3 protein is CASSLFASGMTDTQYF. In nucleotides, the CDR3 is TGTGCCAGCAGCTTATTTGCTAGCGGGATGACAGATACGCAGTATTTT.

This clonotype came up a few times. The genes are TRBV6-1 and TRBJ2-3; D unclear. The germline CDR1 and CDR2 sequences are MNHNS and SASEGT. The CDR3 is 13 amino acids. V was shortened by 0 bases and J by 2 bases, with 3 bases between the two germline ends. The CDR3 coding sequence is TGTGCCAGCAGTGAAGCCTTCACAGATACGCAGTATTTT. As protein: CASSEAFTDTQYF.

The chain carries TRBV25-1 and TRBJ1-1, with a weak D call TRBD1 (6 bases). The CDR3 totals 14 residues. Per germline, CDR1 MGHDK and CDR2 SYGVNS. Trimming pared 5 bases from V and 2 bases from J, leaving 12 bases between. This chain's CDR3 is CASSKTGYNTEAFF. CDR3 DNA sequence: TGTGCCAGCAGTAAGACAGGATACAACACTGAAGCTTTCTTT.

Only a few counts were recorded for this clonotype. V gene TRBV12-3 or TRBV12-4 combines with J gene TRBJ2-1; D not certain. The CDR3 spans 16 residues. Trimming pared 3 bases from V and 7 bases from J, leaving 19 bases between. Here the CDR3 reads CASSFGLSGTLNEQFF. The CDR3 nucleotides are TGTGCCAGCAGTTTCGGATTGTCAGGCACCCTAAATGAGCAGTTCTTC.

This clonotype has ten or more counts. CDR3 residues: CAISAGTGTGYEQYV. The CDR3 coding sequence is TGTGCCATCAGTGCCGGGACAGGGACGGGTTACGAGCAGTACGTC. The chain links TRBV10-3 to TRBJ2-7; TRBD1 agrees at 9 bases. The V gene's germline CDR1 is ENHRY and CDR2 SYGVKD. V was pared by 4 bases and J by 4 bases, with 8 bases of the junction left unmatched. The CDR3 consists of 15 residues.

In the case of this clonotype: A much larger clone is a single base away; this may be a read error. The J gene is TRBJ2-5, the V gene TRBV29-1; D ambiguous. The V end lost 3 bases, the J end lost 2 bases, and 10 bases lay between the germline ends. There are 13 residues in the CDR3. Germline V lookup: CDR1 SQVTM, CDR2 ANQGSEA. The CDR3: CSVDLAIQETQYF. CDR3 nucleotide sequence: TGCAGCGTTGACTTGGCTATTCAAGAGACCCAGTACTTC.

Only a few counts were recorded for this clonotype. The J gene is TRBJ2-1, the V gene TRBV5-6, with TRBD2 matching 12 bases. This CDR3 spans 17 amino acids. With 3 bases clipped from V and 5 bases from J, the junction kept 9 bases outside the gene matches. Germline V CDR1 and CDR2: SGHDT, YYEEEE. The CDR3 bases are TGTGCCAGCAGCTCTACTTGGAGGACTAGCGGGGACAATGAGCAGTTCTTC. This gives the protein CASSSTWRTSGDNEQFF.

The CDR3 sequence: CASSPGGGVNQPQHF. DNA for the CDR3: TGCGCCAGCAGCCCAGGAGGGGGGGTGAATCAGCCCCAGCATTTT. This sequence joins TRBV5-1 and TRBJ1-5; weak D call: TRBD1 (6 bases). Trimming left V 4 bases short and J 4 bases short, with 15 bases between. Germline V gene data show CDR1 as SGHRS and CDR2 as YFSETQ. The CDR3 sequence is 15 residues long.

The chain is built from TRBV20-1 and TRBJ1-1; 12 bases are shared with TRBD1. This CDR3 is built from 15 residues. CDR1 and CDR2 (germline): DFQATT, SNEGSKA (reference sequence). Trimming cost V 6 bases and J 2 bases; bases outside gene matches: 7. This chain's CDR3 is CSARDRGRINTEAFF. The CDR3 region has the DNA TGCAGTGCGCGGGACAGGGGGCGAATTAACACTGAAGCTTTCTTT.

The V and J genes are TRBV5-1 and TRBJ2-7, with 9 bases that match TRBD2. The CDR3 totals 18 residues. After removal of 4 bases from V and 4 bases from J, the junction contained 18 bases not matched to a gene. Germline lookup yields CDR1 SGHRS and CDR2 YFSETQ. The CDR3 DNA reads TGCGCCAGCAGCCCCGAGCCTTTAGCGGGAGCCCCGATATACGAGCAGTACGTC. Translating gives CASSPEPLAGAPIYEQYV.

This clonotype came up a few times. V is TRBV5-1 and J is TRBJ2-3, with a possible D match to TRBD1 (5 bases). Germline-derived CDR1 and CDR2 are SGHRS and YFSETQ. There are 16 residues in the CDR3. V gave up 0 bases and J gave up 1 base, with 12 bases separating them. CDR3 bases: TGCGCCAGCAGCTTGGGACAGCCCGGCGGCACAGATACGCAGTATTTT. Encoded protein: CASSLGQPGGTDTQYF.